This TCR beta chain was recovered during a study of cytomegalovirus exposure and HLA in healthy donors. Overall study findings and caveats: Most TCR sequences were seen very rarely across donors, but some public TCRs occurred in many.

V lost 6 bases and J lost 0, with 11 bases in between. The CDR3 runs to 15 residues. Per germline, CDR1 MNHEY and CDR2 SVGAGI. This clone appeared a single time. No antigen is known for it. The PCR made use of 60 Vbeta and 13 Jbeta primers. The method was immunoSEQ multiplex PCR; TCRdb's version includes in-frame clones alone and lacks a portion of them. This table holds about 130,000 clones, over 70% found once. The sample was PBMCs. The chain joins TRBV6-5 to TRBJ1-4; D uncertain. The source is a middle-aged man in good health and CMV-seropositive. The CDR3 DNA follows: TGTGCCAGCAGACCCGGCGGTGCAACTAATGAAAAACTGTTTTTT. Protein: CASRPGGATNEKLFF.